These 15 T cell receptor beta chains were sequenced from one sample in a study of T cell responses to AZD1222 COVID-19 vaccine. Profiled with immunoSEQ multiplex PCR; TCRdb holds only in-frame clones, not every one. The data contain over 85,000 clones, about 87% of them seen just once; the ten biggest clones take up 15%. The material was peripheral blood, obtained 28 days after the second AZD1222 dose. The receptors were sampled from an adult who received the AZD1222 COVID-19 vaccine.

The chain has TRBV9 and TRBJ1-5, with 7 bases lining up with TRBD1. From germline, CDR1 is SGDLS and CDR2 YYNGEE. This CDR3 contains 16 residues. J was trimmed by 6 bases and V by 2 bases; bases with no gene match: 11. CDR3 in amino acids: CASSVGTGTAFQPQHF. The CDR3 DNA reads TGTGCCAGCAGCGTTGGGACCGGGACAGCCTTTCAGCCCCAGCATTTT.

Here the CDR3 reads CASSPLGGYMNTEAFF. The CDR3 DNA follows: TGTGCCAGCAGCCCCCTGGGGGGATACATGAACACTGAAGCTTTCTTT. The genes are TRBV9 and TRBJ1-1; tentatively, D is TRBD1 (5 bases). Germline V lookup: CDR1 SGDLS, CDR2 YYNGEE. This CDR3 is built from 16 residues. Trimming took off 4 bases at V and 0 bases at J, with 16 bases between the two ends.

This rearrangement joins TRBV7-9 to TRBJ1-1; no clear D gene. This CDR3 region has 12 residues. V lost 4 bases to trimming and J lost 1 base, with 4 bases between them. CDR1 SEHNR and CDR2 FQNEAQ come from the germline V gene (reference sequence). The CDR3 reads CASSSPNTEAFF. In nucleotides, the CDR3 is TGTGCCAGCAGCTCCCCGAACACTGAAGCTTTCTTT.

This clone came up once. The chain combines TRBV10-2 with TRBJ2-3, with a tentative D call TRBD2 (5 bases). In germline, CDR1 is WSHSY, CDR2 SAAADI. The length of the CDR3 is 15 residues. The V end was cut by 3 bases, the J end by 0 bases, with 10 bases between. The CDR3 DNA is TGCGCCAGCAGTGATAGCGTATCTAGCACAGATACGCAGTATTTT. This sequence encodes CASSDSVSSTDTQYF.

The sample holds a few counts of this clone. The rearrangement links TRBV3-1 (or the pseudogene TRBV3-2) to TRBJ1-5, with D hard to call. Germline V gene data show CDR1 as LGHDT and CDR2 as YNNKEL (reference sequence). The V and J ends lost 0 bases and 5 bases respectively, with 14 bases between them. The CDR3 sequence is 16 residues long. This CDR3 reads CASSQDNGMRDQPQHF. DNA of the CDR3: TGTGCCAGCAGCCAAGATAACGGGATGAGGGATCAGCCCCAGCATTTT.

Here the CDR3 reads CATSRDRGVVFAGQFF. Here the CDR3 DNA reads TGTGCCACCAGCAGAGATAGAGGGGTTGTTTTCGCGGGGCAGTTCTTC. The V and J genes are TRBV15 and TRBJ2-1; the D gene could be TRBD1 or TRBD2 (5 bases each). V was shortened by 0 bases and J by 12 bases, with 21 bases between the two germline ends. This CDR3 contains 16 residues. Per the germline V gene, CDR1 is LNHNV and CDR2 is YYDKDF (reference sequence). Supplemented by reference TRBV15 and TRBJ2-1, the full variable domain reads DAMVIQNPRYQVTQFGKPVTLSCSQTLNHNVMYWYQQKSSQAPKLLFHYYDKDFNNEADTPDNFQSRRPNTSFCFLDIRSPGLGDTAMYLCATSRDRGVVFAGQFFGPGTRLTVL.

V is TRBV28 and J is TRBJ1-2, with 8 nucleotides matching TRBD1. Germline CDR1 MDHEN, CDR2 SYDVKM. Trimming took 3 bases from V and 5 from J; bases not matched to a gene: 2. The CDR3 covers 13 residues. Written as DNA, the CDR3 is TGTGCCAGCAGTTTTGGACAGGGTTATGGCTACACCTTC. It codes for CASSFGQGYGYTF.

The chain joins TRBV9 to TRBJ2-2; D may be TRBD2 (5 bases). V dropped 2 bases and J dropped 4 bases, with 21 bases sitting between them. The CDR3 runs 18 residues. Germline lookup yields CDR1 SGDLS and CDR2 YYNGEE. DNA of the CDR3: TGTGCCAGCAGCGTGAATAAACACCAAACCCGGGGCACCGGGGAGCTGTTTTTT. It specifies CASSVNKHQTRGTGELFF.

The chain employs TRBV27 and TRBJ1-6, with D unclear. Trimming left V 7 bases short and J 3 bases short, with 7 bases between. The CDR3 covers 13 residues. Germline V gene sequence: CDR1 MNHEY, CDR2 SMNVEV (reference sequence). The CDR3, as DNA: TGTGCCAGCAAAATCGGCTATAATTCACCCCTCCACTTT. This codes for CASKIGYNSPLHF.

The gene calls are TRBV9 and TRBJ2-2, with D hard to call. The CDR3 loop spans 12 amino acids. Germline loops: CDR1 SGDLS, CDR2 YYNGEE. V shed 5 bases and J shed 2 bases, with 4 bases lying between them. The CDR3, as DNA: TGTGCCAGCAGGGGAAACACCGGGGAGCTGTTTTTT. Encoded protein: CASRGNTGELFF.

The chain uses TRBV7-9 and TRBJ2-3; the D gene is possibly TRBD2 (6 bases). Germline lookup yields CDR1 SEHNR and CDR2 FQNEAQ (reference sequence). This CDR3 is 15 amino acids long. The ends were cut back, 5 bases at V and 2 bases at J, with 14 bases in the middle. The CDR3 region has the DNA TGTGCCAGCAGCAAACATAGCGGTTCCACAGATACGCAGTATTTT. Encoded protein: CASSKHSGSTDTQYF. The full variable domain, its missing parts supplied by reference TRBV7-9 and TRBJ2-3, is DTGVSQNPRHKITKRGQNVTFRCDPISEHNRLYWYRQTLGQGPEFLTYFQNEAQLEKSRLLSDRFSAERPKGSFSTLEIQRTEQGDSAMYLCASSKHSGSTDTQYFGPGTRLTVL.

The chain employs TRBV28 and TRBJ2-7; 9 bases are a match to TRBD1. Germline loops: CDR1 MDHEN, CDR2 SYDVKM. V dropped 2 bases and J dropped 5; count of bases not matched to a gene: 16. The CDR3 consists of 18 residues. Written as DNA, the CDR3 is TGTGCCAGCAGTTTAGACGCGCGACAAAGGACAGGGGTCGACGAGCAGTACTTC. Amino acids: CASSLDARQRTGVDEQYF.

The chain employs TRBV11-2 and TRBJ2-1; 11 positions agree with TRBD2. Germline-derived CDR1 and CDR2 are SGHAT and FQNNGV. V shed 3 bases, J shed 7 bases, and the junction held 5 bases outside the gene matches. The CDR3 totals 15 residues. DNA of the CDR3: TGTGCCAGCAGCTTTACTAGCGGGAGTTCGAATGAGCAGTTCTTC. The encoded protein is CASSFTSGSSNEQFF.

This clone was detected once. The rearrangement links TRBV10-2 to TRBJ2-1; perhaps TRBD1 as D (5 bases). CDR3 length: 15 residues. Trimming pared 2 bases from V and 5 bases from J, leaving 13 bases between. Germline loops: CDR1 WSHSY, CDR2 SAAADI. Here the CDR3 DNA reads TGCGCCAGCAGTGAGAGTTTGCTAGGGGACAATGAGCAGTTCTTC. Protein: CASSESLLGDNEQFF.

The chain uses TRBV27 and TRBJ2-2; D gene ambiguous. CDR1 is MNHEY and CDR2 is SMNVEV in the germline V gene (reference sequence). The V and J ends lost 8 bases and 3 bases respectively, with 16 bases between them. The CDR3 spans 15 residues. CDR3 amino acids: CASPLFRQDTGELFF. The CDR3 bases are TGTGCCAGCCCTTTATTCAGGCAGGACACCGGGGAGCTGTTTTTT.